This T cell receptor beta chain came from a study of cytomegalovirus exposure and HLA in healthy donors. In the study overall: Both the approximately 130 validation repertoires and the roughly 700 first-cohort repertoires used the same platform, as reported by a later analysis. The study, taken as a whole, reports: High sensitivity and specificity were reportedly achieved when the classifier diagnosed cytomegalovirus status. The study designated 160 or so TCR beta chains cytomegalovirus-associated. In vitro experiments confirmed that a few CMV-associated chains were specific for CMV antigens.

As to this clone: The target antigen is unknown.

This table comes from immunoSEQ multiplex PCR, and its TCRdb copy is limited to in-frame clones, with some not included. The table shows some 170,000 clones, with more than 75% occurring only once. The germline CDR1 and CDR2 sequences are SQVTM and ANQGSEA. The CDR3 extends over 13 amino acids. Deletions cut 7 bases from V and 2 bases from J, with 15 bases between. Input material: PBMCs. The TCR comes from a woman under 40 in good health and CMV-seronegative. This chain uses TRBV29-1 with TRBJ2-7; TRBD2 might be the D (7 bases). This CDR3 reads CSGGGAGAYEQYF. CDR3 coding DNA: TGCAGCGGTGGGGGGGCGGGAGCCTACGAGCAGTACTTC.